Listed below are T cell receptor beta chains from one sample, sequenced in a study of Graves' ophthalmopathy and Graves' hyperthyroidism. MiXCR, run by TCRdb on the multiplex PCR reads, gives a single entry per CDR3 protein. The table includes 900,000 to 1,200,000 distinct CDR3 sequences, about 36% detected once. Sequenced material: peripheral blood or thyroid tissue (not recorded which). All receptors derive from an adult man with Graves' hyperthyroidism. CDR3s leave out the opening cysteine and the closing phenylalanine or tryptophan. Where a row states a size, it is once, few, many or the class of an expanded clone; other rows omit it.

V gene,clone size,J gene,CDR3 protein
TRBV29-1,-,TRBJ1-2,RRYYGYT
TRBV10-2,-,TRBJ1-2,ASSAQRLRQGLNGYT
TRBV18,-,TRBJ1-5,ASSPATGGGNQPQH
TRBV6-2/TRBV6-3,-,TRBJ1-2,ASSYSSGRRNYGYT
TRBV29-1,many,TRBJ1-5,SVAETLFQPQH
TRBV20-1,-,TRBJ2-7,SASLRGDNYGQY
TRBV20-1,few,TRBJ2-7,SAARAGQGVWEQY
TRBV29-1,-,TRBJ1-4,SVKGTDNEKLF
TRBV20-1,many,TRBJ1-1,SARDSQSGTEAF
TRBV25-1,few,TRBJ1-2,ASSVEGQGYYGYT
TRBV15,-,TRBJ1-4,ATSSYGQGATNEKLF
TRBV6-5,many,TRBJ1-2,ASSPTTGPNYGYT
TRBV12-3/TRBV12-4,-,TRBJ2-6,ASSDSDREYSGANVLT
TRBV10-2,-,TRBJ1-1,ASSEARMNTEAF
TRBV6-5,few,TRBJ2-7,ASSYESGRAFYEQY
TRBV10-3,few,TRBJ1-6,AISVSLGGSPLH
TRBV7-9,many,TRBJ1-6,ASSLAPGSPLH
TRBV28,-,TRBJ2-5,ASSGQAVKETQY
TRBV15,few,TRBJ2-3,ATSRIAGLTDTQY
TRBV7-2,many,TRBJ2-7,ASSLGGTSVYEQY
TRBV10-3,few,TRBJ1-2,AIRGQGYYGYT
TRBV2,-,TRBJ2-2,ASTGQGEGSTGELF
TRBV25-1,-,TRBJ1-2,ACSAARDRGAYGYT
TRBV7-2,-,TRBJ1-1,ASSPAGAGMVEAF
TRBV9,-,TRBJ2-7,ASSPVGLAGFEQY
TRBV10-3,-,TRBJ2-6,AIIATGYSGANVLT
TRBV10-3,many,TRBJ2-7,AISGSSGLTSGSSYEQY
TRBV2,-,TRBJ2-5,ASRGAGGLETQY
TRBV12-3/TRBV12-4,many,TRBJ1-6,ASSLWGRNSPLH
TRBV19,-,TRBJ1-5,ASSMTGKRNQPQH
TRBV20-1,few,TRBJ1-4,SARGGSATNEKLF
TRBV6-5,-,TRBJ2-2,ASSYSTGGRTGELF
TRBV5-1,many,TRBJ1-2,ASSLEGLADYGYT
TRBV9,-,TRBJ1-4,ASSVATGEQF
TRBV20-1,many,TRBJ2-6,SASERGSGANVLT
TRBV2,-,TRBJ2-5,ASSGLAGGLSETQY
TRBV15,-,TRBJ2-7,ATSSLEAGRNYEQY
TRBV24-1,many,TRBJ2-5,ATGGEGGEETQY
TRBV19,-,TRBJ1-2,AWNRDSTKGYT
TRBV25-1,-,TRBJ2-3,ASSEFVGPQY
TRBV4-3,-,TRBJ1-1,ASSQGGTGAF
TRBV11-2,-,TRBJ2-7,ASRTGRSGGSGQY
TRBV7-9,-,TRBJ2-6,ASSAEGSGANVLT
TRBV19,-,TRBJ2-5,ARTRGPLEETQY
TRBV20-1,few,TRBJ2-5,SAKISVNRQETQY
TRBV7-9,many,TRBJ2-5,ASSPRLAGGETQY
TRBV7-2,many,TRBJ1-1,ASSLTRDTEAF
TRBV19,few,TRBJ2-7,ASSSRWSVGRSSYEQY
TRBV9,-,TRBJ2-7,ASSVAGTGADEQY